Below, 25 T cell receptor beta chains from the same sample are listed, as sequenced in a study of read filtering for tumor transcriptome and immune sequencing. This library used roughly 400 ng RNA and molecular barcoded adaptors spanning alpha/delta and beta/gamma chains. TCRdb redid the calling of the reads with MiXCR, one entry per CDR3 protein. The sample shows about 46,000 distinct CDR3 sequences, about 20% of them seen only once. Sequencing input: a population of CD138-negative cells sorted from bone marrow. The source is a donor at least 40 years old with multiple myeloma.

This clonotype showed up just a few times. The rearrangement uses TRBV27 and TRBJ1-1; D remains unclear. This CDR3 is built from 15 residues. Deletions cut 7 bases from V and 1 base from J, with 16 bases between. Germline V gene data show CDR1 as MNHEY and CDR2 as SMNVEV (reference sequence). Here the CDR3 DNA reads TGTGCCAGCACCCCCCTACCGAGCCAGAACACTGAAGCTTTCTTT. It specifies CASTPLPSQNTEAFF.

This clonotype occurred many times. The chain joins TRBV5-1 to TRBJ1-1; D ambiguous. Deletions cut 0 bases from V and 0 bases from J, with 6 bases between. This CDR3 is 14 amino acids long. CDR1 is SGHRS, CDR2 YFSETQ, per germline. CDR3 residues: CASSLDSMNTEAFF. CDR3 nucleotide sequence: TGCGCCAGCAGCTTGGACAGTATGAACACTGAAGCTTTCTTT.

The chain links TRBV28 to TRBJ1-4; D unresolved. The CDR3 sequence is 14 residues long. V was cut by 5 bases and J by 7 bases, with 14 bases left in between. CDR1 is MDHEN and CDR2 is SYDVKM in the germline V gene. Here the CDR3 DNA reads TGTGCCAGCAGTCGAAGGGTGGATCTTGAAAAACTGTTTTTT. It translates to CASSRRVDLEKLFF. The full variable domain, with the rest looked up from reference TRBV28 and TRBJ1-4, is DVKVTQSSRYLVKRTGEKVFLECVQDMDHENMFWYRQDPGLGLRLIYFSYDVKMKEKGDIPEGYSVSREKKERFSLILESASTNQTSMYLCASSRRVDLEKLFFGSGTQLSVL.

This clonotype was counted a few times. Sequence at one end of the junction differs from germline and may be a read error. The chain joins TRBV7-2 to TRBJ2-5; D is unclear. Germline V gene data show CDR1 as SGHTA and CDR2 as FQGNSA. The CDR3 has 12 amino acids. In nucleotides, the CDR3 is TGTGCCAGCAGCTTCGACCAAGAGACCCTGTACTTC. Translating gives CASSFDQETLYF.

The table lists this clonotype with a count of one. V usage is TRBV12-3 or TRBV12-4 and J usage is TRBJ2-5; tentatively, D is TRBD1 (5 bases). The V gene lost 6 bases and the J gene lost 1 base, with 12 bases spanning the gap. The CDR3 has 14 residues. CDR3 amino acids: CASSPGQSQETQYF. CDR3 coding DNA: TGTGCCAGCAGCCCTGGACAAAGCCAAGAGACCCAGTACTTC.

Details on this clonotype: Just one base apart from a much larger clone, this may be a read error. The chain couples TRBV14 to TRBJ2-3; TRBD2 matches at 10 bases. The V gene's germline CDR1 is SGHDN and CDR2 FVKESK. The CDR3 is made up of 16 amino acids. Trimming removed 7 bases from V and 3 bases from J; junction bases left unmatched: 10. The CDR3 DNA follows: TGTGCCAGCATCCTACTCCTAGCGGGAGTTACAGATACGCAGTATTTT. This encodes CASILLLAGVTDTQYF.

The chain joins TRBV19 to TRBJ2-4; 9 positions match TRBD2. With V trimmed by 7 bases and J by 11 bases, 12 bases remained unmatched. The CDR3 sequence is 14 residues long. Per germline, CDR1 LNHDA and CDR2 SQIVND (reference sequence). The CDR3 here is CASKLAGTGDVQYF. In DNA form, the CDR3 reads TGTGCCAGTAAGCTAGCGGGAACAGGAGACGTTCAGTACTTC.

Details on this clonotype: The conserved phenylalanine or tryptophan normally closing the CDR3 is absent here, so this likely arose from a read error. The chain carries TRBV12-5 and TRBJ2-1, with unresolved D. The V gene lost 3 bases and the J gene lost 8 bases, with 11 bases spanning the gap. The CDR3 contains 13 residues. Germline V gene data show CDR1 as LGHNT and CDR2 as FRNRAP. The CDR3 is CASGFDSGDEQFS. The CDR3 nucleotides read TGTGCTAGTGGTTTTGATTCGGGCGATGAGCAGTTCTCC.

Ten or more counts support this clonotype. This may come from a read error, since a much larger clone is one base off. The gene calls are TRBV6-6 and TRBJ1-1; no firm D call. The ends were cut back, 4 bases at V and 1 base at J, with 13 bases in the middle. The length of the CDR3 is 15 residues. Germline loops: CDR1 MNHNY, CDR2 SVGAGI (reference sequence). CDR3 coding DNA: TGTGCCAGCAGTTCTACCCCGCCCGCGAACACTGAAGCTTTCTTT. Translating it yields CASSSTPPANTEAFF.

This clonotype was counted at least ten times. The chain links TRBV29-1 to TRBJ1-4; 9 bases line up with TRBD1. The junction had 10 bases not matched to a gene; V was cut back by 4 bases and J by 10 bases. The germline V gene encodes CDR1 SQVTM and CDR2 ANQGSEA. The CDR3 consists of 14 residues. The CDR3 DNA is TGCAGCGTTGTTGTGGGGACAGGGCGGGGAAAACTGTTTTTT. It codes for CSVVVGTGRGKLFF.

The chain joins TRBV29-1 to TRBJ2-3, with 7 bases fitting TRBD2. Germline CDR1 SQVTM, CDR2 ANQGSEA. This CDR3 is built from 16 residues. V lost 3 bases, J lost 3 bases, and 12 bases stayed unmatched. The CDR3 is CSVEASGLRVTDTQYF. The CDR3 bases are TGCAGCGTTGAGGCATCGGGACTAAGGGTTACAGATACGCAGTATTTT.

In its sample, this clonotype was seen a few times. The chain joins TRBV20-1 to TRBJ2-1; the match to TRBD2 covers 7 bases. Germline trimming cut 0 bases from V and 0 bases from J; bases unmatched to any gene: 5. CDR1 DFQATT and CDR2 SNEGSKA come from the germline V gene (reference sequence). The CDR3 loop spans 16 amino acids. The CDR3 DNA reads TGCAGTGCTAGAGATATCGGGAGGTTCTCCTACAATGAGCAGTTCTTC. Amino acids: CSARDIGRFSYNEQFF.

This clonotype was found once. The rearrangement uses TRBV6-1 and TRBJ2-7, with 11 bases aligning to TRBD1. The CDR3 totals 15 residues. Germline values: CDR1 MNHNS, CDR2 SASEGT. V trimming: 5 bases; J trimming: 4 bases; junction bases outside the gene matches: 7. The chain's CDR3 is CASSPRTGGGYEQYF. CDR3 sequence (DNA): TGTGCCAGCAGTCCTCGGACAGGGGGCGGGTACGAGCAGTACTTC.

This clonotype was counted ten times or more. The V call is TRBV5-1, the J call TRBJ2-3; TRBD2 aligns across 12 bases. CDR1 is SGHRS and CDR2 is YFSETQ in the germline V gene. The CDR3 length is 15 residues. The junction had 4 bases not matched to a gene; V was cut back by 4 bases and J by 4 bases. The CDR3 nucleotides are TGCGCCAGCAGCCCCGGACTAGCGGGGTCAGATACGCAGTATTTT. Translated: CASSPGLAGSDTQYF.

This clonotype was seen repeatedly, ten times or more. CDR3 residues: CSVEGGESSTDTQYF. CDR3 sequence (DNA): TGCAGCGTTGAGGGGGGGGAATCTAGCACAGATACGCAGTATTTT. The chain couples TRBV29-1 to TRBJ2-3; 7 positions agree with TRBD2. This CDR3 region has 15 residues. CDR1 SQVTM and CDR2 ANQGSEA come from the germline V gene. J gave up 0 bases and V 3 bases, and 6 bases lay outside the gene matches.

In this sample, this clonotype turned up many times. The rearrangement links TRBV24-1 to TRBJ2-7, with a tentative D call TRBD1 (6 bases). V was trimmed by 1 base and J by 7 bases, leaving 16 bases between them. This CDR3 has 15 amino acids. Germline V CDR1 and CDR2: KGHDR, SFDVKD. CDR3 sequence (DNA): TGTGCCACCAGTGATTTTGTCCAGGGGAGAGAAGAGCAGTACTTC. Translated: CATSDFVQGREEQYF.

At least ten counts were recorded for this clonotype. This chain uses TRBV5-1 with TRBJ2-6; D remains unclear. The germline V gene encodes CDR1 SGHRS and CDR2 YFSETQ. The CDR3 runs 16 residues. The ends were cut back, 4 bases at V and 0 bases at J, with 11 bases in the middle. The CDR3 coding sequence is TGCGCCAGCAGCCTCCTCCCCAACTCTGGGGCCAACGTCCTGACTTTC. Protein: CASSLLPNSGANVLTF.

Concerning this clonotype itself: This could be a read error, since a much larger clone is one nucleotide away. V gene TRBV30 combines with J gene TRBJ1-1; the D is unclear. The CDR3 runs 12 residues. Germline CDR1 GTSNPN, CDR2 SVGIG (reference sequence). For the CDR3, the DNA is TGTGCCTGGACGAACTTGGGCACTGAAGTTTTCTTT. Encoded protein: CAWTNLGTEVFF.

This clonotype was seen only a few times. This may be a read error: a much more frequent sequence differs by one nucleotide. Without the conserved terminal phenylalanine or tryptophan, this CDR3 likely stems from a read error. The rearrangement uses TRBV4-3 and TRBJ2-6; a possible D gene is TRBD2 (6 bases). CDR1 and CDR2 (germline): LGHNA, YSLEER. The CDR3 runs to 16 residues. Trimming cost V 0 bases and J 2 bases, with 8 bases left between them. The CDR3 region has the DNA TGCGCCAGCAGCCAAGACCCGGGGGCTGGGGCCAACGTCCTGACTGTC. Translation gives CASSQDPGAGANVLTV.

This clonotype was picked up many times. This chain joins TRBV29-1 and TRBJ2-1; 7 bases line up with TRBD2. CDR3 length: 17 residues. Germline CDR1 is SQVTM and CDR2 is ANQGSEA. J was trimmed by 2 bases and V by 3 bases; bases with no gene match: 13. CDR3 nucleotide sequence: TGCAGCGTTGATGTTTGGGGGGAGGGTGGGCCCTACAATGAGCAGTTCTTC. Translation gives CSVDVWGEGGPYNEQFF.

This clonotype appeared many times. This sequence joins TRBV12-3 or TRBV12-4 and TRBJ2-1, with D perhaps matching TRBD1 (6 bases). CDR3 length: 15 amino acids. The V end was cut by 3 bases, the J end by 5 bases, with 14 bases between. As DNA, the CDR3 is TGTGCCAGCAGTTTTCCAAGGGACACAGACAATGAGCAGTTCTTC. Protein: CASSFPRDTDNEQFF.

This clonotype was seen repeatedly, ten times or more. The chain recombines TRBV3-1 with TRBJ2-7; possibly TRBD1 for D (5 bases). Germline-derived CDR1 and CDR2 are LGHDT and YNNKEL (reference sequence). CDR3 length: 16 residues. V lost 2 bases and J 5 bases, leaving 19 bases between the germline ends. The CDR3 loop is CASSQRAGPGPHEQYF. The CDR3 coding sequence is TGTGCCAGCAGCCAAAGGGCCGGACCAGGGCCGCACGAGCAGTACTTC.

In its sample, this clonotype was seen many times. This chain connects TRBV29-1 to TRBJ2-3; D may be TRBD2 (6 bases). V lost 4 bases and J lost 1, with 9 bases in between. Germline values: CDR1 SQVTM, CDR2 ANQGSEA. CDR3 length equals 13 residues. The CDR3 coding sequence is TGCAGCGTTGTCGCTAGCGGCACAGATACGCAGTATTTT. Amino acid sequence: CSVVASGTDTQYF.

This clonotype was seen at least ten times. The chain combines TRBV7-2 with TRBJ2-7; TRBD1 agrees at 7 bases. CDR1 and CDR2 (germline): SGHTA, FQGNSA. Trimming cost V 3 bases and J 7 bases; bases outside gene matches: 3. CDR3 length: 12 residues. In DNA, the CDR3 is TGTGCCAGCAGCTTGCAGACAGGGGAGCAGTACTTC. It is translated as CASSLQTGEQYF.

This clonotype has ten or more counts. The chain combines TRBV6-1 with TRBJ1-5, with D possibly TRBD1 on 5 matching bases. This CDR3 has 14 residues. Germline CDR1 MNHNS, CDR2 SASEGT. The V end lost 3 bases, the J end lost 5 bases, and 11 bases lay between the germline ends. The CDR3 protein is CASSEAGLDQPQHF. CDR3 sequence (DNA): TGTGCCAGCAGTGAGGCAGGGCTTGATCAGCCCCAGCATTTT.